A selection of T cell receptor beta chains follows, all from one sample in a study of blood T cell repertoires in COVID-19. Only in-frame clones appear in the TCRdb table, and some are missing; sequencing was by immunoSEQ multiplex PCR. The sample lists more than 400,000 clones, 75% to 90% seen once, with around 0.64% in the top ten. The specimen sequenced was PBMCs or T cells enriched from blood (not recorded which). The source is a woman aged 18-29 years who had recovered from COVID-19. Each CDR3 is given with its conserved first and last residue. Each record gives: J gene, D gene, clone size, V gene, CDR3 DNA, CDR3 protein. D genes are given only for firm matches. Expanded clones get a size class; other rows say once, few or many, or leave the size out.

j_call: TRBJ1-1
d_call: .
clone_size: .
v_call: TRBV5-4
cdr3_nt: TGTGCCAGCAGCTGGAGGGCTGACACTGAAGCTTTCTTT
cdr3_aa: CASSWRADTEAFF

j_call: TRBJ1-4
d_call: TRBD1
clone_size: .
v_call: TRBV3-1/TRBV3-2
cdr3_nt: TGTGCCAGCAGCCGTCCACTAGGGACAGGGGTTGAAAAACTGTTTTTT
cdr3_aa: CASSRPLGTGVEKLFF

j_call: TRBJ1-1
d_call: .
clone_size: .
v_call: TRBV19
cdr3_nt: TGTGCCAGTAGTATCCAGTTGAACACTGAAGCTTTCTTT
cdr3_aa: CASSIQLNTEAFF

j_call: TRBJ1-1
d_call: .
clone_size: .
v_call: TRBV3-1/TRBV3-2
cdr3_nt: TGTGCCAGCAGCCAAGGGGGGCAGGCTGAAGCTTTCTTT
cdr3_aa: CASSQGGQAEAFF

j_call: TRBJ1-2
d_call: .
clone_size: .
v_call: TRBV4-1
cdr3_nt: TGCGCCAGCAGCCATGGGAGGATGGGGGTTACCAATGGCTACACCTTC
cdr3_aa: CASSHGRMGVTNGYTF

j_call: TRBJ2-2
d_call: .
clone_size: few
v_call: TRBV29-1
cdr3_nt: TGCAGCTCCTCGAGGGAAACCGGGGAGCTGTTTTTT
cdr3_aa: CSSSRETGELFF

j_call: TRBJ2-1
d_call: .
clone_size: few
v_call: TRBV7-2
cdr3_nt: TGTGCCAGCAGCTTAGCCCTCGGCAGGAATGAGCAGTTCTTC
cdr3_aa: CASSLALGRNEQFF

j_call: TRBJ2-1
d_call: TRBD2
clone_size: .
v_call: TRBV7-3
cdr3_nt: TGTGCCAGCAGCTCCGGACTAGCGGGGCGACCCGAGCAGTTCTTC
cdr3_aa: CASSSGLAGRPEQFF

j_call: TRBJ1-5
d_call: .
clone_size: .
v_call: TRBV19
cdr3_nt: TGTGCCAGTAGTATAGGGGGTAGCGGTAGCAATCAGCCCCAGCATTTT
cdr3_aa: CASSIGGSGSNQPQHF

j_call: TRBJ2-3
d_call: TRBD2
clone_size: .
v_call: TRBV10-1
cdr3_nt: TGCGCCAGCAGTGATTACGGGCAGCGGGGGGGCACAGATACGCAGTATTTT
cdr3_aa: CASSDYGQRGGTDTQYF

j_call: TRBJ1-2
d_call: .
clone_size: .
v_call: TRBV5-8
cdr3_nt: TGTGCCAGCAGCTCGACGGGGGTACTTAACTATGGCTACACCTTC
cdr3_aa: CASSSTGVLNYGYTF

j_call: TRBJ2-2
d_call: TRBD1
clone_size: once
v_call: TRBV4-2
cdr3_nt: TGTGCCAGCAGCCAAGGAGGGGGCGCGAACACCGGGGAGCTGTTTTTT
cdr3_aa: CASSQGGGANTGELFF

j_call: TRBJ2-1
d_call: TRBD2
clone_size: .
v_call: TRBV5-5
cdr3_nt: TGTGCCAGCAGCTGGGATTTAGCGGGGGGACCCTACAATGAGCAGTTCTTC
cdr3_aa: CASSWDLAGGPYNEQFF

j_call: TRBJ1-4
d_call: .
clone_size: .
v_call: TRBV7-2
cdr3_nt: TGTGCCAGCAGCCGGGGGTGGAGAGCAACTAATGAAAAACTGTTTTTT
cdr3_aa: CASSRGWRATNEKLFF

j_call: TRBJ1-6
d_call: .
clone_size: few
v_call: TRBV5-1
cdr3_nt: TGCGCCAGCAGGCAGGACATGGATTCACCCCTCCACTTT
cdr3_aa: CASRQDMDSPLHF

j_call: TRBJ1-5
d_call: TRBD1
clone_size: .
v_call: TRBV2
cdr3_nt: TGTGCCAGCAGGGGACAGGGCAATCAGCCCCAGCATTTT
cdr3_aa: CASRGQGNQPQHF

j_call: TRBJ1-2
d_call: TRBD1
clone_size: few
v_call: TRBV19
cdr3_nt: TGTGCCAGTAGCCCCCGGGGGACAGGGGGGAATGGCTACACCTTC
cdr3_aa: CASSPRGTGGNGYTF

j_call: TRBJ1-3
d_call: .
clone_size: .
v_call: TRBV5-4
cdr3_nt: TGTGCCAGCAGCCCGGGATTGTCTGGAAACACCATATATTTT
cdr3_aa: CASSPGLSGNTIYF

j_call: TRBJ2-1
d_call: .
clone_size: few
v_call: TRBV5-4
cdr3_nt: TGTGCCAGCAGCCCCGGGGGGCGAACCTTCTACAATGAGCAGTTCTTC
cdr3_aa: CASSPGGRTFYNEQFF

j_call: TRBJ2-1
d_call: .
clone_size: .
v_call: TRBV5-6
cdr3_nt: TGTGCCAGCAGCTTGGACACGAGCGGACCTTACAATGAGCAGTTCTTC
cdr3_aa: CASSLDTSGPYNEQFF

j_call: TRBJ1-2
d_call: .
clone_size: .
v_call: TRBV5-1
cdr3_nt: TGCGCCAGCAGCTCGGATTCCAGGGGATTTAGAGGAGGCTACACCTTC
cdr3_aa: CASSSDSRGFRGGYTF

j_call: TRBJ2-5
d_call: .
clone_size: .
v_call: TRBV25-1
cdr3_nt: TGTGCCAGCAGCCCCCCCACCCCAGATAACCAAGAGACCCAGTACTTC
cdr3_aa: CASSPPTPDNQETQYF

j_call: TRBJ2-1
d_call: .
clone_size: .
v_call: TRBV19
cdr3_nt: TGTGCCAGTAGTCCGGGGGTACTTAATGAGCAGTTCTTC
cdr3_aa: CASSPGVLNEQFF

j_call: TRBJ2-7
d_call: .
clone_size: .
v_call: TRBV5-5
cdr3_nt: TGTGCCAGCAGCTTGGCACAGTTCTACGAGCAGTACTTC
cdr3_aa: CASSLAQFYEQYF

j_call: TRBJ2-1
d_call: TRBD2
clone_size: .
v_call: TRBV4-1
cdr3_nt: TGCGCCAGCAGCCAAGGGCTAGCGGGGGGCAATGAGCAGTTCTTC
cdr3_aa: CASSQGLAGGNEQFF

j_call: TRBJ2-4
d_call: .
clone_size: .
v_call: TRBV7-9
cdr3_nt: TGTGCCAGCAGCCAGGACAGGGAGGGCATTCAGTACTTC
cdr3_aa: CASSQDREGIQYF

j_call: TRBJ2-2
d_call: TRBD2
clone_size: once
v_call: TRBV4-2
cdr3_nt: TGTGCCAGCAGCCAAGAAGTCGGCGGGGGGTTCACCGGGGAGCTGTTTTTT
cdr3_aa: CASSQEVGGGFTGELFF

j_call: TRBJ2-5
d_call: TRBD1
clone_size: .
v_call: TRBV3-1/TRBV3-2
cdr3_nt: TGTGCCAGCAGCCCTGGGGACAGAGGTTGGGAGACCCAGTACTTC
cdr3_aa: CASSPGDRGWETQYF

j_call: TRBJ2-1
d_call: .
clone_size: once
v_call: TRBV5-1
cdr3_nt: TGCGCCAGCAGCTTCGGGGTTCCCCCGTCCAATGAGCAGTTCTTC
cdr3_aa: CASSFGVPPSNEQFF

j_call: TRBJ1-3
d_call: TRBD1
clone_size: .
v_call: TRBV11-2
cdr3_nt: TGTGCCAGCAGCCCCCTGACAGGGAGAAACACCATATATTTT
cdr3_aa: CASSPLTGRNTIYF

j_call: TRBJ2-7
d_call: .
clone_size: .
v_call: TRBV10-3
cdr3_nt: TGTGCCATCAGGGAGACAGCCTACGAGCAGTACTTC
cdr3_aa: CAIRETAYEQYF

j_call: TRBJ1-5
d_call: .
clone_size: .
v_call: TRBV7-8
cdr3_nt: TGTGCCAGCAGCTTAGGAGGAGGCCAGCCCCAGCATTTT
cdr3_aa: CASSLGGGQPQHF

j_call: TRBJ2-7
d_call: .
clone_size: .
v_call: TRBV14
cdr3_nt: TGTGCCAGCTCTCACCGTCTCACTAAATGGGGGCAGGGAACCGCCGAGCAGTACTTC
cdr3_aa: CASSHRLTKWGQGTAEQYF

j_call: TRBJ2-3
d_call: .
clone_size: .
v_call: TRBV11-3
cdr3_nt: TGTGCCAGCAGCTTAGGGGGGCCGTCAGATACGCAGTATTTT
cdr3_aa: CASSLGGPSDTQYF

j_call: TRBJ2-7
d_call: TRBD1
clone_size: .
v_call: TRBV14
cdr3_nt: TGTGCCAGCAGCCAAGGACAGGGGGCGCCGATCGAGCAGTACTTC
cdr3_aa: CASSQGQGAPIEQYF

j_call: TRBJ1-1
d_call: .
clone_size: .
v_call: TRBV28
cdr3_nt: TGTGCCAGCAGTCTGGACACCAACACTGAAGCTTTCTTT
cdr3_aa: CASSLDTNTEAFF

j_call: TRBJ1-2
d_call: TRBD1
clone_size: .
v_call: TRBV5-4
cdr3_nt: TGTGCCAGCAGAAGGAAGGGACAGGCTCTGCGCTACACCTTC
cdr3_aa: CASRRKGQALRYTF

j_call: TRBJ1-5
d_call: .
clone_size: .
v_call: TRBV27
cdr3_nt: TGTGCCAGCAGTTTAGGGAGGGGGGGCGATCAGCCCCAGCATTTT
cdr3_aa: CASSLGRGGDQPQHF

j_call: TRBJ2-1
d_call: TRBD1
clone_size: few
v_call: TRBV5-1
cdr3_nt: TGCGCCAGTTCACAGGGGTCCCCCCTTTACAATGAGCAGTTCTTC
cdr3_aa: CASSQGSPLYNEQFF

j_call: TRBJ1-1
d_call: .
clone_size: .
v_call: TRBV5-6
cdr3_nt: TGTGCCAGCAGCATCGGGGGGGCGAGGACTGAAGCTTTCTTT
cdr3_aa: CASSIGGARTEAFF

j_call: TRBJ1-3
d_call: .
clone_size: .
v_call: TRBV30
cdr3_nt: TGTGCCGCGGACATCGCCTCTGGAAACACCATATATTTT
cdr3_aa: CAADIASGNTIYF

j_call: TRBJ1-5
d_call: .
clone_size: .
v_call: TRBV28
cdr3_nt: TGTGCCAGCAGTCCCCCGGATCAGCCCCAGCATTTT
cdr3_aa: CASSPPDQPQHF

j_call: TRBJ2-7
d_call: TRBD2
clone_size: .
v_call: TRBV5-4
cdr3_nt: TGTGCCAGCAGCTTGGCAGCGGGGGCTACCTACGAGCAGTACTTC
cdr3_aa: CASSLAAGATYEQYF

j_call: TRBJ2-7
d_call: TRBD1
clone_size: .
v_call: TRBV19
cdr3_nt: TGTGCCAGTAGCCCACAGGGGGGTTACGAGCAGTACTTC
cdr3_aa: CASSPQGGYEQYF

j_call: TRBJ1-5
d_call: .
clone_size: .
v_call: TRBV4-1
cdr3_nt: TGCGCCAGCAGCCAAGAACCGGGACTCCTAAATCAGCCCCAGCATTTT
cdr3_aa: CASSQEPGLLNQPQHF

j_call: TRBJ2-7
d_call: .
clone_size: .
v_call: TRBV19
cdr3_nt: TGTGCCAGTAGCCTCCGCCCTCAGGTAAGCTCCTACGAGCAGTACTTC
cdr3_aa: CASSLRPQVSSYEQYF

j_call: TRBJ1-2
d_call: .
clone_size: .
v_call: TRBV6-2/TRBV6-3
cdr3_nt: TGTGCCAGCAGCAATGGGGCAGCCCCTAACTATGGCTACACCTTC
cdr3_aa: CASSNGAAPNYGYTF

j_call: TRBJ2-3
d_call: .
clone_size: .
v_call: TRBV15
cdr3_nt: TGTGCCACCAGCCACTCAACAGATACGCAGTATTTT
cdr3_aa: CATSHSTDTQYF

j_call: TRBJ2-1
d_call: TRBD1
clone_size: .
v_call: TRBV7-2
cdr3_nt: TGTGCCAGCAGCTTCGCCCCGGGACAGGGGGACAATGAGCAGTTCTTC
cdr3_aa: CASSFAPGQGDNEQFF

j_call: TRBJ1-1
d_call: .
clone_size: .
v_call: TRBV5-1
cdr3_nt: TGCGCCAGCAGCTTTAATGCGGGGGACACTGAAGCTTTCTTT
cdr3_aa: CASSFNAGDTEAFF

j_call: TRBJ2-7
d_call: .
clone_size: .
v_call: TRBV2
cdr3_nt: TGTGCCAGCAGGGACTCATACTACGAGCAGTACTTC
cdr3_aa: CASRDSYYEQYF

j_call: TRBJ2-7
d_call: TRBD2
clone_size: .
v_call: TRBV7-2
cdr3_nt: TGTGCCAGCAGCCTGGGGGGAGGGAGCTCCTACGAGCAGTACTTC
cdr3_aa: CASSLGGGSSYEQYF

j_call: TRBJ2-4
d_call: TRBD2
clone_size: .
v_call: TRBV11-2
cdr3_nt: TGTGCCAGCAGCTCCGGGACTAGCGGGGAGCCCATTCAGTACTTC
cdr3_aa: CASSSGTSGEPIQYF

j_call: TRBJ2-3
d_call: TRBD1
clone_size: .
v_call: TRBV10-3
cdr3_nt: TGTGCCATCAGTGGGACAGGGGAAAGCACAGATACGCAGTATTTT
cdr3_aa: CAISGTGESTDTQYF